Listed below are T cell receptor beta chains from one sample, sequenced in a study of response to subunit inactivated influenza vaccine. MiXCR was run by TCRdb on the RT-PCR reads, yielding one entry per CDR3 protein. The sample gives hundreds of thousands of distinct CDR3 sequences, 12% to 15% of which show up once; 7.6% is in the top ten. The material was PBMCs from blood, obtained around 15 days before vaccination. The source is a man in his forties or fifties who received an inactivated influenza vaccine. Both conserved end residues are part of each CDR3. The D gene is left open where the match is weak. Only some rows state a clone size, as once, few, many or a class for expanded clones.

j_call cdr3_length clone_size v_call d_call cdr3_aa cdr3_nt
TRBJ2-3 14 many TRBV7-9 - CASSPLGPTDTQYF TGTGCCAGCAGCCCCCTGGGTCCCACAGATACGCAGTATTTT
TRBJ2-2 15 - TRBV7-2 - CASSLELGSTGELFF TGTGCCAGCAGCCTAGAGCTGGGGAGCACCGGGGAGCTGTTTTTT
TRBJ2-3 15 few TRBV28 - CASSETFGVTDTQYF TGTGCCAGCAGTGAAACCTTTGGGGTAACAGATACGCAGTATTTT
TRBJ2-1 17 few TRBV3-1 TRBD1 CASSRTGEGMRGNEQFF TGTGCCAGCAGCAGGACAGGGGAAGGGATGCGGGGAAATGAGCAGTTCTTC
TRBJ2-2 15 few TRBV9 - CASSVNGEYTGELFF TGTGCCAGCAGCGTAAACGGCGAGTACACCGGGGAGCTGTTTTTT
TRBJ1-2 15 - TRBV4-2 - CASSQEIAGRDGYTF TGTGCCAGCAGCCAAGAGATCGCAGGTCGGGATGGCTACACCTTC
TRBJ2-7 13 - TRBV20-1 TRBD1 CSAGRQGRGEQYF TGCAGTGCTGGGAGACAGGGTCGGGGCGAGCAGTACTTC
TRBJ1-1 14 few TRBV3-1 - CASSQVRGRTEAFF TGTGCCAGCAGCCAAGTCAGGGGAAGAACTGAAGCTTTCTTT
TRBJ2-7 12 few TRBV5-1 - CASSLLGNEQYF TGCGCCAGCAGCTTGTTGGGAAACGAGCAGTACTTC
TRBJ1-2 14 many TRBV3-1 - CASSSTTSRVDVTF TGTGCCAGCAGCTCCACGACCAGCAGGGTTGATGTCACCTTC
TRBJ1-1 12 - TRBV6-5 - CASSRDNLSAFF TGTGCCAGCAGCCGGGACAACCTGAGTGCTTTCTTT
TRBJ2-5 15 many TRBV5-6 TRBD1 CASSWTGTGSETQYF TGTGCCAGCAGCTGGACCGGGACAGGGTCCGAGACCCAGTACTTC
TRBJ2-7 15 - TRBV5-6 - CASAGSLAASYEQYF TGTGCCAGCGCCGGGTCGCTAGCCGCCTCCTACGAGCAGTACTTC
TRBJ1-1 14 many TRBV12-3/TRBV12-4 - CASSFGGGHTEAFF TGTGCCAGCAGTTTTGGGGGAGGGCACACTGAAGCTTTCTTT
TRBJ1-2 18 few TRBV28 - CASSSPIPVWGKNYGYTF TGTGCCAGCAGTTCACCTATCCCGGTATGGGGGAAGAACTATGGCTACACCTTC
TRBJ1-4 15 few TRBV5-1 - CASSLAYGNNEKLFF TGCGCCAGCAGCTTGGCCTACGGCAATAATGAAAAACTGTTTTTT
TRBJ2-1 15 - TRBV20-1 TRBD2 CSAPTSGRAYNEQFF TGCAGTGCGCCGACTAGCGGGAGGGCCTACAATGAGCAGTTCTTC
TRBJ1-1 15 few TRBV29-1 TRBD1 CSVAPGGVVNTEAFF TGCAGCGTTGCCCCAGGGGGCGTTGTGAACACTGAAGCTTTCTTT
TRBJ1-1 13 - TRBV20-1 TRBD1 CSAGRQGHTEAFF TGCAGTGCTGGAAGACAGGGGCACACTGAAGCTTTCTTT
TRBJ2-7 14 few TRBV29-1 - CSVGPGGSLGEQYF TGCAGCGTTGGTCCGGGGGGCTCTTTGGGCGAGCAGTACTTC
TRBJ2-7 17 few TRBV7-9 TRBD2 CASSLDPVLAGAYEQYF TGTGCCAGCAGCTTAGACCCGGTTCTAGCGGGAGCCTACGAGCAGTACTTC
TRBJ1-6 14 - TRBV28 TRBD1 CASSGQGRYSPLHF TGTGCCAGCAGTGGACAGGGGCGGTATTCACCCCTCCACTTT
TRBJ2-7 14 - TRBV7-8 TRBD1 CASSGQGGAYEQYF TGTGCCAGCAGCGGACAGGGTGGTGCCTACGAGCAGTACTTC
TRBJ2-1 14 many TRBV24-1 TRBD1 CATSGAGGYNEQFF TGTGCCACCAGTGGGGCAGGGGGTTACAATGAGCAGTTCTTC
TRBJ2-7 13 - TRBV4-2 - CASSQEGSHEQYF TGTGCCAGCAGCCAAGAGGGGTCACACGAGCAGTACTTC
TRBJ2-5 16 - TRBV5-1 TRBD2 CASRVLAEIAGETQYF TGCGCCAGCAGAGTACTAGCGGAAATAGCCGGGGAGACCCAGTACTTC